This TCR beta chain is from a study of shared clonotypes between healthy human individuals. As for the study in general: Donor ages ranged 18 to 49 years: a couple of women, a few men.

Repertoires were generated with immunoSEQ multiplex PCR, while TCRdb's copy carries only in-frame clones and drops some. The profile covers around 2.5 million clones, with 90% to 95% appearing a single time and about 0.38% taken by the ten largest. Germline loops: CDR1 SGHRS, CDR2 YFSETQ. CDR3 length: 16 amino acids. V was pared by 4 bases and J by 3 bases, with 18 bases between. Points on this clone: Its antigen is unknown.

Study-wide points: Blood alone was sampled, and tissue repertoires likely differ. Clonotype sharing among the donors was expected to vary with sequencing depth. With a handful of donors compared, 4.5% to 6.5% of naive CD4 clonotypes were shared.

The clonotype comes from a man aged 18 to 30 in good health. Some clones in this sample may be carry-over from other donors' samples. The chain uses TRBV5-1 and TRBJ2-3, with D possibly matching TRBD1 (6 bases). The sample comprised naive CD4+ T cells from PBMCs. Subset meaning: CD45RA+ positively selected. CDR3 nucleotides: TGCGCCAGCAGCGAGGGGTTGGACAGCTCAACAGATACGCAGTATTTT. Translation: CASSEGLDSSTDTQYF.